This T cell receptor beta chain came from a study of glioma-infiltrating T cells after dendritic cell vaccination. Time point described: after dendritic cell vaccination, including at tumor progression/relapse. Only patients with spare fresh-frozen tumor and over two years of follow-up were included. TCRdb's copy holds only in-frame clones and misses some; the assay was immunoSEQ multiplex PCR. The table has roughly 100,000 clones, around 89% seen once. The CDR3 spans 14 residues. The ends lost 4 bases at V and 7 bases at J; junction bases unmatched: 4. Germline lookup yields CDR1 SGHNT and CDR2 YENEEA. Concerning this clone itself: Its antigen remains unknown.

Overall study results and limits: The cohort had few patients with full blood and tumor sets. Higher pretreatment TIL content predicted longer progression-free time and survival. Survival was not directly related to TCR clonality in these patients.

The rearrangement links TRBV11-3 to TRBJ2-2; 9 nucleotides agree with TRBD1. This clonotype was sampled from a human donor with glioblastoma. This specimen was blood, taken after dendritic cell vaccination. This chain's CDR3 is CASSSQGAGGELFF. The CDR3 nucleotides are TGTGCCAGCAGCTCACAGGGGGCGGGCGGGGAGCTGTTTTTT.